The source of this TCR beta chain is a study of blood T cell repertoires in COVID-19. Study information: From the United States, Italy and Spain came samples of acute and convalescent COVID-19. PBMCs, B-cell-depleted T cells, or T cells were the source of the cDNA or gDNA that made up the material.

Authors' methods: From reference gene primer amplification, estimates of nucleated cell counts were derived. Clones were sequenced by immunoSEQ multiplex PCR, and TCRdb holds only the in-frame ones, with some missing. V and J calls plus clone size are reproduced from that table; the DNA served to infer D and trimming. The repertoire includes roughly 100,000 clones, 70% to 85% of them detected once, and 20% to 25% sits in the top ten. This clone came up a few times. V dropped 5 bases and J dropped 0; count of bases not matched to a gene: 3. Germline V lookup: CDR1 SGHTA, CDR2 FQGTGA. There are 15 residues in the CDR3.

This chain uses TRBV7-3 with TRBJ2-1; 8 bases line up with TRBD2. The TCR sequence derives from a man aged 65 to 79 with active or convalescent COVID-19. Sequences were obtained from peripheral blood. CDR3 amino acids: CASSLGTSSYNEQFF. Written as DNA, the CDR3 is TGTGCCAGCAGCCTCGGGACTAGCTCCTACAATGAGCAGTTCTTC.